The 17 T cell receptor beta chains below were found in one sample sequenced in a study of CD8+CD57+ T cells in acquired aplastic anemia. Investigators profiled TCR beta VDJ and CDR3 from genomic DNA template. TCRdb fed the reads into MiXCR, producing one record per CDR3 protein. The sample lists around 180,000 distinct CDR3 sequences; under 75% were seen once. The sample comprised sorted CD4+, CD8+, or CD8+CD57+ T cells (not recorded which) from PBMCs. The source of these receptors is a human donor in good health.

With regard to this clonotype: Sequence at one end of the junction differs from germline and may be a read error. The chain joins TRBV20-1 to TRBJ2-1; D might be TRBD2 (5 bases). Germline CDR1 reads DFQATT; CDR2 reads SNEGSKA (reference sequence). CDR3 length: 16 residues. The CDR3, as DNA: TGCAGTGCAAGAGAAAGGACTGGGAGCTCCTACAATGAGCAGTTCTTC. Encoded protein: CSARERTGSSYNEQFF.

This chain links TRBV20-1 with TRBJ1-1; no reliable D call. Looked up from germline, CDR1 is DFQATT and CDR2 is SNEGSKA (reference sequence). CDR3 length: 14 residues. Between the trimmed V and J ends, which lost 0 bases and 1 base, there was a span of 9 bases. The CDR3 loop reads CSARDRAANTEAFF. The CDR3 bases are TGCAGTGCTAGAGATCGGGCAGCGAACACTGAAGCTTTCTTT.

This rearrangement joins TRBV20-1 to TRBJ2-5; the D gene is possibly TRBD1 (6 bases). The J call may be wrong; the DNA end is better matched by TRBJ2-7. Germline V gene data show CDR1 as DFQATT and CDR2 as SNEGSKA (reference sequence). This CDR3 comprises 15 residues. In DNA, the CDR3 is TGCAGTGCTAGAGAGGTAGGCAGGGGCTCCTACGAGCAGTACTTC. This codes for CSAREVGRGSYEQYF.

V usage is TRBV2 and J usage is TRBJ2-7; no clear D. V lost 6 bases to trimming and J lost 3 bases, with 12 bases between them. In germline, CDR1 is SNHLY, CDR2 FYNNEI. CDR3 length: 13 residues. The CDR3 coding sequence is TGTGCCAGCAGGGGGAATGGCTACTACGAGCAGTACTTC. Its protein is CASRGNGYYEQYF.

This chain connects TRBV4-3 to TRBJ2-7, with D unresolved. The CDR3 length is 17 residues. Germline V gives CDR1 LGHNA, CDR2 YSLEER. V was cut by 0 bases and J by 0 bases, with 15 bases left in between. The CDR3 sequence: CASSQESGVSNSYEQYF. CDR3 sequence (DNA): TGCGCCAGCAGCCAAGAATCAGGCGTCAGTAACTCCTACGAGCAGTACTTC.

This clonotype was picked up many times. The V call is TRBV9, the J call TRBJ2-1; TRBD1 matches 10 bases. The CDR3 loop spans 16 amino acids. Germline trimming cut 4 bases from V and 4 bases from J; bases unmatched to any gene: 8. Germline CDR1 and CDR2: SGDLS and YYNGEE. The chain's CDR3 is CASSFRQGAPYNEQFF. The CDR3 DNA is TGTGCCAGCAGCTTTAGACAGGGGGCGCCGTACAATGAGCAGTTCTTC.

The chain uses TRBV24-1 and TRBJ2-7; D gene uncertain. Germline V gives CDR1 KGHDR, CDR2 SFDVKD. V dropped 7 bases and J dropped 2 bases, with 14 bases sitting between them. The CDR3 runs 14 residues. CDR3 sequence reads: CATSEAAGTYEQYF. The CDR3 nucleotides read TGTGCCACCAGCGAGGCGGCTGGAACCTACGAGCAGTACTTC.

This chain links TRBV9 with TRBJ2-3; no firm D call. Germline values: CDR1 SGDLS, CDR2 YYNGEE. The CDR3 consists of 15 residues. V dropped 0 bases and J dropped 3 bases, with 11 bases sitting between them. The CDR3 DNA reads TGTGCCAGCAGCGTAGCCGGGTCGAGGACAGATACGCAGTATTTT. Amino acid sequence: CASSVAGSRTDTQYF.

The gene calls are TRBV5-1 and TRBJ1-2, with 7 bases that match TRBD1. CDR1 is SGHRS, CDR2 YFSETQ, per germline. The V segment lost 4 bases and the J segment 2 bases; nucleotides outside the gene matches: 2. This CDR3 contains 13 residues. The CDR3 DNA reads as TGCGCCAGCAGCCAGGGGGGGAACTATGGCTACACCTTC. This codes for CASSQGGNYGYTF.

The chain couples TRBV12-3 or TRBV12-4 to TRBJ1-3, with 7 nucleotides matching TRBD1. J lost 3 bases, V lost 4 bases, and 6 bases had no gene match. The CDR3 length is 15 residues. DNA for the CDR3: TGTGCCAGCAGTTCCTACAGGGGCCTTGGAAACACCATATATTTT. This encodes CASSSYRGLGNTIYF.

This clonotype was found once. The CDR3 sequence is CASYKPQEQYF. DNA for the CDR3: TGTGCCAGCTACAAGCCCCAGGAGCAGTACTTC. The chain is built from TRBV2 and TRBJ2-7; D is unclear. Germline CDR1 SNHLY, CDR2 FYNNEI. Deletions cut 8 bases from V and 7 bases from J, with 12 bases between. This CDR3 has 11 amino acids.

About this clonotype itself: As the CDR3 is not closed by the conserved phenylalanine or tryptophan, this likely results from a read error. The DNA is omitted, as the CDR3 cannot be located on it reliably, and the CDR3 follows TCRdb's listing. This chain joins TRBV11-2 and TRBJ2-7; the D call TRBD2 from the table was never checked on the DNA. The V gene's germline CDR1 is SGHAT and CDR2 FQNNGV. The CDR3 is 12 residues long, ends included. The CDR3 reads CASSLDGSGLAG.

CDR3 in amino acids: CASSPPPGQANTGELFF. In DNA, the CDR3 is TGTGCCAGCAGCCCCCCCCCGGGACAGGCGAACACCGGGGAGCTGTTTTTT. V usage is TRBV6-5 and J usage is TRBJ2-2; 8 nucleotides align to TRBD1. The germline gives CDR1 MNHEY, CDR2 SVGAGI. This CDR3 has 17 amino acids. J lost 0 bases, V lost 6 bases, and 9 bases had no gene match.

This clonotype was seen a handful of times. The V gene is TRBV6-1, the J gene TRBJ1-2; D is perhaps TRBD1 (5 bases). The CDR3 contains 18 residues. Trimming took off 6 bases at V and 3 bases at J, with 26 bases between the two ends. CDR1 MNHNS and CDR2 SASEGT come from the germline V gene. The CDR3: CASSQLFTKGRSYYGYTF. The DNA for the CDR3 is TGTGCCAGCAGCCAATTATTTACGAAGGGACGGTCGTACTATGGCTACACCTTC.

This sequence joins TRBV7-8 and TRBJ2-7; 7 bases align to TRBD2. Germline V gene lookup returns CDR1 SGHVS and CDR2 FQNEAQ. V shed 2 bases, J shed 3 bases, and the junction held 4 bases outside the gene matches. There are 14 residues in the CDR3. The DNA for the CDR3 is TGTGCCAGCAGCTTATCCGGGGGGATCTACGAGCAGTACTTC. It codes for CASSLSGGIYEQYF.

This clonotype showed up many times. CDR3 nucleotides: TGTGCCAGCAGGGCGGGACTAGCGGGAGAGTTTTCCGAGCAGTACTTC. It is translated as CASRAGLAGEFSEQYF. This chain connects TRBV2 to TRBJ2-7; TRBD2 matches 14 bases. The length of the CDR3 is 16 residues. The junction had 10 bases not matched to a gene; V was cut back by 6 bases and J by 6 bases. Germline CDR1 and CDR2: SNHLY and FYNNEI.

This clonotype was detected only a few times. The V call is TRBV5-1, the J call TRBJ2-7; D unclear. The CDR3 runs to 13 residues. The V end lost 4 bases, the J end lost 3 bases, and 11 bases lay between the germline ends. CDR1 SGHRS and CDR2 YFSETQ come from the germline V gene. CDR3 sequence reads: CASSREGNYEQYF. DNA for the CDR3: TGCGCCAGCAGCAGGGAAGGGAACTACGAGCAGTACTTC.